The 5 T cell receptor beta chains below come from one sample, sequenced in a study of shared clonotypes between healthy human individuals. TCRdb keeps only in-frame clones here, not all; method: immunoSEQ multiplex PCR. The table has about 2,200,000 clones, just over 90% seen once. Cells designated naive CD8 were CD45RO-negative and were positively selected for CCR7, with terminally differentiated effector memory CD45RA+ cells excluded. The sequenced sample consisted of naive CD8+ T cells from PBMCs. These receptors were taken from a man aged 18 to 29 in good health. Some clones in this sample may be carry-over from other donors' samples.

V gene TRBV19 combines with J gene TRBJ2-7; D may match TRBD1 or TRBD2 (5 bases each). The V and J ends lost 6 bases and 2 bases respectively, with 8 bases between them. CDR3 length: 12 amino acids. Germline CDR1 LNHDA, CDR2 SQIVND (reference sequence). CDR3: CASRGRTYEQYF. CDR3 sequence (DNA): TGTGCCAGTAGGGGACGTACCTACGAGCAGTACTTC.

The rearrangement links TRBV2 to TRBJ2-2; tentatively, D is TRBD2 (5 bases). The CDR3 extends over 15 amino acids. Germline CDR1 is SNHLY and CDR2 is FYNNEI. The V end was cut by 10 bases, the J end by 1 base, with 16 bases between. CDR3 DNA: TGTGCCATCCCGGCGGGCAGGAGGAACACCGGGGAGCTGTTTTTT. Its protein product is CAIPAGRRNTGELFF.

The chain combines TRBV15 with TRBJ1-5, with D possibly matching TRBD1 (5 bases). V lost 5 bases to trimming and J lost 7 bases, with 18 bases between them. The germline gives CDR1 LNHNV, CDR2 YYDKDF (reference sequence). The CDR3 consists of 15 residues. CDR3 nucleotide sequence: TGTGCCACCAGCCCAGGGCCCGGGACGCGGCAGCCCCAGCATTTT. Translation gives CATSPGPGTRQPQHF.

Worth noting for this clone: The sample contains more than one DNA sequence encoding this CDR3. This CDR3 is CASTQGDEQFF. In DNA form, the CDR3 reads TGTGCCAGCACCCAGGGTGATGAGCAGTTCTTC. The chain employs TRBV6-5 and TRBJ2-1; D perhaps matches TRBD1 (5 bases). This CDR3 contains 11 residues. The V gene lost 7 bases and the J gene lost 8 bases, with 9 bases spanning the gap. Germline CDR1 reads MNHEY; CDR2 reads SVGAGI.

DNA of the CDR3: TGCGCCAGCAGCCAAGATCGGATCCAGACCTACGAGCAGTACTTC. Translating gives CASSQDRIQTYEQYF. The chain employs TRBV4-3 and TRBJ2-7; D unclear. Trimming shortened V by 0 bases and J by 2 bases, and 11 bases separated the two germline ends. The CDR3 runs 15 residues. Germline V CDR1 and CDR2: LGHNA, YSLEER.